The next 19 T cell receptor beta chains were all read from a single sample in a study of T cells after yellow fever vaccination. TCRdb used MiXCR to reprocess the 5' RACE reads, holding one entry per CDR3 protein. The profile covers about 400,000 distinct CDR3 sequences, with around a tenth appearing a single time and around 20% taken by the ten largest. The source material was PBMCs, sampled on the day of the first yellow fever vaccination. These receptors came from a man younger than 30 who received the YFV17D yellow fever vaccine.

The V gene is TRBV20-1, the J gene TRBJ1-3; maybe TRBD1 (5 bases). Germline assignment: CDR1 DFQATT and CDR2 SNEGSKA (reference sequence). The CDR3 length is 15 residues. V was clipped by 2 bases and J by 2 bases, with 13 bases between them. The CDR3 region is CSARRGGDPGNTIYF. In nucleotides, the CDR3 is TGCAGTGCTAGAAGGGGAGGGGATCCTGGAAACACCATATATTTT.

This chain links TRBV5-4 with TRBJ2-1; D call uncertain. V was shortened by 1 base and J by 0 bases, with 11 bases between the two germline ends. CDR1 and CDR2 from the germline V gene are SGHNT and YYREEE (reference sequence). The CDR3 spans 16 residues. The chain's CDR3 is CASSLMGKSSYNEQFF. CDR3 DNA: TGTGCCAGCAGCTTGATGGGTAAGAGCTCCTACAATGAGCAGTTCTTC.

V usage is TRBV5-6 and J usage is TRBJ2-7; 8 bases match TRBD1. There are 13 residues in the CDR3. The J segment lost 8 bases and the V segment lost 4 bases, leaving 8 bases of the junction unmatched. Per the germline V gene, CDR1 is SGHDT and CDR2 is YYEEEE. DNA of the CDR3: TGTGCCAGCAGCAGAAAACAGGGGGGACAGCAGTACGTC. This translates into CASSRKQGGQQYV.

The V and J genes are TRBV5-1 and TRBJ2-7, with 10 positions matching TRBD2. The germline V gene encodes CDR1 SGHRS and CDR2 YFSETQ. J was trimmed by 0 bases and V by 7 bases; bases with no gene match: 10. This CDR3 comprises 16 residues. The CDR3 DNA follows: TGCGCCAGCCCGAACCGTGGACTAGCGGACTCCTACGAGCAGTACGTC. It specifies CASPNRGLADSYEQYV.

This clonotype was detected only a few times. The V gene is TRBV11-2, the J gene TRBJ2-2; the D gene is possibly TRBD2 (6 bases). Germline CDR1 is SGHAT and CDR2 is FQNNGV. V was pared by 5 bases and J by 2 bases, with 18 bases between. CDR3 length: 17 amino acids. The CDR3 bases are TGTGCCAGCAGCCGGGGGTGGGAGCGGGCTAACACCGGGGAGCTGTTTTTT. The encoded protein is CASSRGWERANTGELFF.

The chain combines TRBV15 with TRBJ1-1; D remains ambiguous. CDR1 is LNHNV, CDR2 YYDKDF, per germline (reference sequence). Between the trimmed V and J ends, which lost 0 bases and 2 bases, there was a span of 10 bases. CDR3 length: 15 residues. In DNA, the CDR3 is TGTGCCACCAGCAGAGATTTTAAACCAAACACTGAAGCTTTCTTT. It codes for CATSRDFKPNTEAFF.

CDR3 sequence (DNA): TGCGCCAGCAGCTACAGACAGGGTTTAACCTACGAGCAGTACGTC. It encodes CASSYRQGLTYEQYV. The chain carries TRBV5-1 and TRBJ2-7; TRBD1 aligns across 7 bases. The CDR3 is made up of 15 amino acids. After removal of 3 bases from V and 2 bases from J, the junction contained 8 bases not matched to a gene. From germline, CDR1 is SGHRS and CDR2 YFSETQ.

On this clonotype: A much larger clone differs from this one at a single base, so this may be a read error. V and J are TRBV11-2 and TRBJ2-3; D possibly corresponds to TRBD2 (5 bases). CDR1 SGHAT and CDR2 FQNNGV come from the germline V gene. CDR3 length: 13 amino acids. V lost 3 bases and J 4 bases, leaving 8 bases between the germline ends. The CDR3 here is CASSFDGADTQYF. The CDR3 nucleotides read TGTGCCAGCAGCTTCGACGGGGCAGATACGCAGTATTTT.

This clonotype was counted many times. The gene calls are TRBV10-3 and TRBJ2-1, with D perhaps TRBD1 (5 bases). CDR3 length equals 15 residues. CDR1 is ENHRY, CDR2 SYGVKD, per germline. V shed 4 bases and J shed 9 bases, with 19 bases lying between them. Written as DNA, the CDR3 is TGTGCCATCAGTGGCCAACCGACAGCCCTTGTTGAGCAGTTCTTC. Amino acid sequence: CAISGQPTALVEQFF.

This CDR3 reads CASSSHGDRGSGNEQFF. Here the CDR3 DNA reads TGTGCCAGCAGTTCTCATGGCGACAGGGGATCCGGCAATGAGCAGTTCTTC. The rearrangement links TRBV6-5 to TRBJ2-1; 8 nucleotides agree with TRBD1. Looked up from germline, CDR1 is MNHEY and CDR2 is SVGAGI. This CDR3 comprises 17 residues. Losses at the gene ends were 4 bases for V and 6 bases for J; bases not matched to a gene: 14.

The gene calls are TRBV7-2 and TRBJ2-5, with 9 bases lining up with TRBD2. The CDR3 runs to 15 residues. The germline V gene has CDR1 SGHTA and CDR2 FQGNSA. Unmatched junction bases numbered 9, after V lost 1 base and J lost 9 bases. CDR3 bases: TGTGCCAGCAGCTTAGTAGCGGGGGCCCCAGGGGCCCAGTACTTC. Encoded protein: CASSLVAGAPGAQYF.

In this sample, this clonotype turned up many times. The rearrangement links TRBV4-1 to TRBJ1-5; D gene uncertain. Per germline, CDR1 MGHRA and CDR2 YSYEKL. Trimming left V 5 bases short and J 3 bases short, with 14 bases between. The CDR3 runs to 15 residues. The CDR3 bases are TGCGCCAGCAGCGTTGACTCCAGGATCAATCAGCCCCAGCATTTT. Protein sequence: CASSVDSRINQPQHF.

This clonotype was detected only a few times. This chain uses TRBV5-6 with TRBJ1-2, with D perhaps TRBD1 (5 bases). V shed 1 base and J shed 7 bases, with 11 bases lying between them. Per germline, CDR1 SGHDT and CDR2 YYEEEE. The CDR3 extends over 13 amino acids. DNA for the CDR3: TGTGCCAGCAGCTTGTTTTACGGGGCTGGCTACACCTTC. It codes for CASSLFYGAGYTF.

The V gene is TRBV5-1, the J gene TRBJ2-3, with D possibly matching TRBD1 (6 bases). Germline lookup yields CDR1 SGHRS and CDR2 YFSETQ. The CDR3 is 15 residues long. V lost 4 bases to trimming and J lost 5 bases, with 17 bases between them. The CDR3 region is CASSQQGVSGDTQYF. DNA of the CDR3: TGCGCCAGCAGCCAACAGGGAGTTTCCGGAGATACGCAGTATTTT. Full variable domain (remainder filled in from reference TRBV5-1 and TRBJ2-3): KAGVTQTPRYLIKTRGQQVTLSCSPISGHRSVSWYQQTPGQGLQFLFEYFSETQRNKGNFPGRFSGRQFSNSRSEMNVSTLELGDSALYLCASSQQGVSGDTQYFGPGTRLTVL.

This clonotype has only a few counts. DNA for the CDR3: TGTGCCAGCAGCTACGGGGGGGGGACCACCGGGGAGCTGTTTTTT. It codes for CASSYGGGTTGELFF. The chain couples TRBV7-3 to TRBJ2-2; TRBD2 matches at 8 bases. Germline V gene data show CDR1 as SGHTA and CDR2 as FQGTGA. The CDR3 has 15 residues. J gave up 4 bases and V 4 bases, and 5 bases lay outside the gene matches. The complete variable domain, with remaining parts taken from reference TRBV7-3 and TRBJ2-2, reads GAGVSQTPSNKVTEKGKYVELRCDPISGHTALYWYRQSLGQGPEFLIYFQGTGAADDSGLPNDRFFAVRPEGSVSTLKIQRTERGDSAVYLCASSYGGGTTGELFFGEGSRLTVL.

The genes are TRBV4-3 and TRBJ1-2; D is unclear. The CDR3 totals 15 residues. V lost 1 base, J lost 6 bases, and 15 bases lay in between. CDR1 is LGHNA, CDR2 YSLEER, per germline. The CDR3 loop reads CASSQGTSGRHGYTF. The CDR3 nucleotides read TGCGCCAGCAGCCAAGGAACGTCCGGGCGCCATGGCTACACCTTC.

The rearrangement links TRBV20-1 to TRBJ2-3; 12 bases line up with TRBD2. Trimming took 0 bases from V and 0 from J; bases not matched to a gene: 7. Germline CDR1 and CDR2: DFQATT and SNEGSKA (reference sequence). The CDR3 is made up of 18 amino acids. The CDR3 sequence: CSARDWLAGGTSTDTQYF. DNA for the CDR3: TGCAGTGCTAGAGATTGGCTAGCGGGAGGGACTAGCACAGATACGCAGTATTTT.

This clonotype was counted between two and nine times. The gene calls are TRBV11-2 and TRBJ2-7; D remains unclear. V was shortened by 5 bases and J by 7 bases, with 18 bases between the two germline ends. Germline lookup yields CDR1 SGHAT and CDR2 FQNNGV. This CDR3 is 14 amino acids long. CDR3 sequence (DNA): TGTGCCAGCAGCCCCCTAATTCGGGTTGGGGAGCAGTACTTC. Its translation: CASSPLIRVGEQYF.

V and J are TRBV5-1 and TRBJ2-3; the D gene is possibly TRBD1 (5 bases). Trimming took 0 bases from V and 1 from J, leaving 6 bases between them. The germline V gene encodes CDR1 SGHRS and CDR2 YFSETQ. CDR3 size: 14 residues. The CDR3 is CASSLETGTDTQYF. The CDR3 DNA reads TGCGCCAGCAGCTTGGAGACAGGCACAGATACGCAGTATTTT. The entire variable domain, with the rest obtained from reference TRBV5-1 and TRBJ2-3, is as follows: KAGVTQTPRYLIKTRGQQVTLSCSPISGHRSVSWYQQTPGQGLQFLFEYFSETQRNKGNFPGRFSGRQFSNSRSEMNVSTLELGDSALYLCASSLETGTDTQYFGPGTRLTVL.